These 5 T cell receptor beta chains were sequenced from one sample in a study of CD8 T cells in ankylosing spondylitis. Study conclusions and caveats: It appeared that ankylosing spondylitis blood was characterized by a TCR beta motif of under ten highly homologous variants.

TCRdb processed the 5' RACE reads anew with MiXCR; each CDR3 protein has one entry. The data hold about 840,000 distinct CDR3 sequences, with roughly 12% observed a single time. These TCRs' antigens remain unknown. Sequenced material: blood, either unsorted or a sorted T cell fraction (not recorded which). These receptors were obtained from a male donor with ankylosing spondylitis.

The chain combines TRBV18 with TRBJ2-5, with 9 bases lining up with TRBD2. Germline lookup yields CDR1 KGHSH and CDR2 LQKENI. Trimming cost V 3 bases and J 1 base; bases outside gene matches: 6. CDR3 size: 16 residues. CDR3 amino acids: CASSPRSGRTQETQYF. CDR3 coding DNA: TGTGCCAGCTCACCGCGTAGCGGGAGAACCCAAGAGACCCAGTACTTC.

V usage is TRBV12-3 or TRBV12-4 and J usage is TRBJ2-7, with 8 bases matching TRBD2. J gave up 4 bases and V 9 bases, and 14 bases lay outside the gene matches. The CDR3 is made up of 15 amino acids. The CDR3 region has the DNA TGTGCCAGTTCTAAATCGATCGGGAGGGCTTACGAGCAGTACTTC. Amino acids: CASSKSIGRAYEQYF.

The chain joins TRBV7-9 to TRBJ1-6, with D tentatively TRBD1 (6 bases). The CDR3 length is 16 residues. Germline lookup yields CDR1 SEHNR and CDR2 FQNEAQ (reference sequence). Trimming took off 5 bases at V and 9 bases at J, with 20 bases between the two ends. The CDR3: CASSQRQAGIGSPLHF. The DNA for the CDR3 is TGTGCCAGCAGCCAACGACAGGCGGGGATTGGTTCACCCCTCCACTTT.

This clonotype was counted only a few times. The J gene is TRBJ2-6, the V gene TRBV27; weak D call: TRBD1 (5 bases). Germline lookup yields CDR1 MNHEY and CDR2 SMNVEV (reference sequence). There are 13 residues in the CDR3. V dropped 5 bases and J dropped 13 bases, with 15 bases sitting between them. CDR3 sequence reads: CASSIDSPRVLTF. The CDR3 region has the DNA TGTGCCAGCAGTATAGACAGTCCCCGGGTCCTGACTTTC.

This clonotype was detected a few times. The genes are TRBV7-9 and TRBJ2-7, with D unclear. This CDR3 spans 12 amino acids. Germline CDR1 is SEHNR and CDR2 is FQNEAQ (reference sequence). With 2 bases removed from V and 6 bases from J, the gap between germline ends came to 8 bases. The DNA of the CDR3 is TGTGCCAGCAGCTTATCCCTTACCGAGCAGTACTTC. Translating gives CASSLSLTEQYF.